The 11 T cell receptor beta chains reported below all come from one sample, sequenced in a study of T cells in Graves' hyperthyroidism and ophthalmopathy (dated by TCRdb to 2018 to 2020). Library generation was performed with multiplex PCR. TCRdb lists the instrument as Illumina HiSeq 2000. The TCR beta CDR3 regions were amplified from the RNA transcripts. The first round of RT-PCR for the TCR CDR3 was performed with the HTBI primer set and the Qiagen OneStep RT-PCR kit. TCRdb trimmed public reads at Q25 via fastp, called clones via MiXCR and kept in-frame beta chains. Rows with a matching CDR3 protein are joined into one entry that keeps the most common DNA and genes. The sample table holds 750,000 to 900,000 distinct CDR3 sequences, of which roughly 40% were seen once. The top ten clones comprise 8.9% of the sample. Material for sequencing was blood. Source of these receptors: a man aged 18 to 29 with Graves' hyperthyroidism.

V is TRBV5-1 and J is TRBJ1-1; D call uncertain. V was shortened by 4 bases and J by 4 bases, with 11 bases between the two germline ends. CDR3 length: 13 residues. Germline CDR1 and CDR2: SGHRS and YFSETQ. The chain's CDR3 is CASSVDPGTEAFF. CDR3 nucleotides: TGCGCCAGCAGCGTTGATCCGGGCACTGAAGCTTTCTTT.

This clonotype was seen only once. This may come from a read error, since a much larger clone is one base off. The rearrangement joins TRBV20-1 to TRBJ2-7; 8 nucleotides agree with TRBD2. This CDR3 region has 14 residues. CDR1 and CDR2 from the germline V gene are DFQATT and SNEGSKA (reference sequence). V shed 3 bases and J 6 bases; nucleotides not matched to a gene: 10. CDR3 coding DNA: TGCAGTGCTAGGACCGGGACTAGTTGGTGCGAGCAGTACTTC. Encoded protein: CSARTGTSWCEQYF.

This clonotype turned up a few times. The rearrangement uses TRBV10-3 and TRBJ2-7; TRBD1 matches 9 bases. This CDR3 is built from 14 residues. V gave up 10 bases and J gave up 5 bases; unmatched junction bases: 12. Germline V lookup: CDR1 ENHRY, CDR2 SYGVKD. The CDR3, as DNA: TGTGCCAGCGGGGTCACAGGGGGCTTCCACGAGCAGTACTTC. It yields the protein CASGVTGGFHEQYF.

Comment on this clonotype: The junction does not match germline at one end; this may be a read error. The chain employs TRBV5-1 and TRBJ1-4; TRBD1 aligns across 7 bases. Germline CDR1 is SGHRS and CDR2 is YFSETQ. The CDR3 runs to 14 residues. The CDR3 protein is CAGSSGTEGEKLFF. The CDR3 coding sequence is TGCGCCGGCAGCTCCGGGACAGAGGGTGAAAAACTGTTTTTT.

The chain has TRBV29-1 and TRBJ1-2, with D tentatively TRBD1 (5 bases). V lost 4 bases and J 4 bases, leaving 10 bases between the germline ends. The germline V gene encodes CDR1 SQVTM and CDR2 ANQGSEA. There are 12 residues in the CDR3. CDR3 protein: CSVVREGYGYTF. The CDR3 nucleotides are TGCAGCGTTGTCAGGGAAGGCTATGGCTACACCTTC. Full variable domain (outside the CDR3, taken from reference TRBV29-1 and TRBJ1-2): SAVISQKPSRDICQRGTSLTIQCQVDSQVTMMFWYRQQPGQSLTLIATANQGSEATYESGFVIDKFPISRPNLTFSTLTVSNMSPEDSSIYLCSVVREGYGYTFGSGTRLTVV.

This clonotype was counted many times. The rearrangement joins TRBV2 to TRBJ2-7, with no clear D. This CDR3 has 15 residues. V shed 6 bases and J shed 3 bases, with 18 bases lying between them. CDR1 and CDR2 (germline): SNHLY, FYNNEI. CDR3 DNA: TGTGCCAGCAGACCCGCGCGTAGGGCAATCTACGAGCAGTACTTC. Amino acid sequence: CASRPARRAIYEQYF.

With respect to this clonotype: A much larger clone differs from this one at a single base, so this may be a read error. The rearrangement joins TRBV10-3 to TRBJ2-5; D might be TRBD1 or TRBD2, each matching 6 bases. CDR1 is ENHRY, CDR2 SYGVKD, per germline. This CDR3 has 12 residues. V shed 5 bases and J shed 5 bases, with 9 bases lying between them. The CDR3 DNA follows: TGTGCCATCAGTTGGGGGGCCGAGACCCAGTACTTC. It is translated as CAISWGAETQYF.

This clonotype turned up a few times. This chain links TRBV12-3 or TRBV12-4 with TRBJ2-2; tentatively, D is TRBD1 or TRBD2 (6 bases each). This CDR3 has 16 residues. The V gene lost 4 bases and the J gene lost 5 bases, with 17 bases spanning the gap. CDR3: CASSYSQGGWTGELFF. CDR3 coding DNA: TGTGCCAGCAGTTACTCACAGGGAGGATGGACCGGGGAGCTGTTTTTT.

A remark on this clonotype: Germline is not matched at one junction end, which may reflect a read error. The CDR3: CSVEDPRGRTEAF. In DNA form, the CDR3 reads TGCAGCGTTGAAGATCCCAGGGGCAGAACTGAAGCTTTC. This chain joins TRBV29-1 and TRBJ2-6; the D gene is possibly TRBD1 (6 bases). This CDR3 has 13 amino acids. CDR1 SQVTM and CDR2 ANQGSEA come from the germline V gene.

This clonotype has at least ten counts. The chain links TRBV10-3 to TRBJ2-7; 16 nucleotides agree with TRBD2. The CDR3 is made up of 18 amino acids. Germline values: CDR1 ENHRY, CDR2 SYGVKD. V dropped 6 bases and J dropped 2; count of bases not matched to a gene: 10. CDR3 coding DNA: TGTGCCATCAGCGCGGGACTAGCGGGAGGGACTGACACCTACGAGCAGTACTTC. Protein sequence: CAISAGLAGGTDTYEQYF.

V is TRBV2 and J is TRBJ2-7, with 7 bases fitting TRBD2. CDR1 is SNHLY and CDR2 is FYNNEI in the germline V gene. The CDR3 loop spans 13 amino acids. Trimming removed 8 bases from V and 4 bases from J; junction bases left unmatched: 8. The CDR3 nucleotides are TGTGCCAGCGGCGGCGGGAGAAGATACGAGCAGTACTTC. Translated: CASGGGRRYEQYF.